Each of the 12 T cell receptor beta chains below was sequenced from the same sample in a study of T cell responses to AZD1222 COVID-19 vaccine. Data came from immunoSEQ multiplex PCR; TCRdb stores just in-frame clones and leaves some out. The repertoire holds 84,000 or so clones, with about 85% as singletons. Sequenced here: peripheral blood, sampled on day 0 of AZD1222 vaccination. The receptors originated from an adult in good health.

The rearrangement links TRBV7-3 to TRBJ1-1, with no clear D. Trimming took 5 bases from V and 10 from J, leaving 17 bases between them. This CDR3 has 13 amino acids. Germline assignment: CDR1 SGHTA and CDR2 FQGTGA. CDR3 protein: CASSPDSRQVAFF. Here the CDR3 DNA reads TGTGCCAGCAGCCCGGACTCCAGGCAAGTAGCTTTCTTT. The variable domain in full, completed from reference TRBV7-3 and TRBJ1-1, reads GAGVSQTPSNKVTEKGKYVELRCDPISGHTALYWYRQSLGQGPEFLIYFQGTGAADDSGLPNDRFFAVRPEGSVSTLKIQRTERGDSAVYLCASSPDSRQVAFFGQGTRLTVV.

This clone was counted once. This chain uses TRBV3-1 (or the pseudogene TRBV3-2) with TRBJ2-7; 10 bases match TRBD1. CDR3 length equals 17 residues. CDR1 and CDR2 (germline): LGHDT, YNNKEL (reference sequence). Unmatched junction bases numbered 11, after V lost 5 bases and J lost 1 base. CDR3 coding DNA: TGTGCCAGCAGCATCGGACAGGGGGATCTTTGTTCCTACGAGCAGTACTTC. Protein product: CASSIGQGDLCSYEQYF.

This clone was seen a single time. The CDR3 coding sequence is TGTGCCAGCAGGCCTACACAGGGGGGCACTGAAGCTTTCTTT. Translating gives CASRPTQGGTEAFF. V gene TRBV6-5 combines with J gene TRBJ1-1; TRBD1 agrees at 8 bases. Germline trimming cut 6 bases from V and 4 bases from J; bases unmatched to any gene: 7. The length of the CDR3 is 14 residues. Germline V lookup: CDR1 MNHEY, CDR2 SVGAGI.

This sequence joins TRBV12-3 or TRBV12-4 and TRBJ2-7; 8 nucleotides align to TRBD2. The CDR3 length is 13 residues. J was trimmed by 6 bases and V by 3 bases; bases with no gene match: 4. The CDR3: CASSFGTRFEQYF. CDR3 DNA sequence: TGTGCCAGCAGTTTTGGGACTAGGTTCGAGCAGTACTTC.

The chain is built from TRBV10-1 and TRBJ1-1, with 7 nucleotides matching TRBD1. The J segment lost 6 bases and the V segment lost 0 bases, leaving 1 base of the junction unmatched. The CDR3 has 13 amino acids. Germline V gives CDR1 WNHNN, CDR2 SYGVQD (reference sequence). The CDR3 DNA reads TGCGCCAGCAGTGAGTCTCAGGGGGCTGAAGCTTTCTTT. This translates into CASSESQGAEAFF.

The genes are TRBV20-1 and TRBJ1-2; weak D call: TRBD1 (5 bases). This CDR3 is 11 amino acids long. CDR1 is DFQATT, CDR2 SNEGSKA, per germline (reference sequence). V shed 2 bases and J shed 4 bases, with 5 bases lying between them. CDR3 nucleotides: TGCAGTGCTAGAACAGGCTATGGCTACACCTTC. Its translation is CSARTGYGYTF.

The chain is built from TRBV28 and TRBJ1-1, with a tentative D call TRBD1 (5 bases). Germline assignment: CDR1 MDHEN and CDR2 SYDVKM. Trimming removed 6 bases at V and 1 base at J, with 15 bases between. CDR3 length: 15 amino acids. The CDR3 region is CASSGARVGNTEAFF. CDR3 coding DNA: TGTGCCAGCAGCGGGGCCAGGGTGGGGAACACTGAAGCTTTCTTT.

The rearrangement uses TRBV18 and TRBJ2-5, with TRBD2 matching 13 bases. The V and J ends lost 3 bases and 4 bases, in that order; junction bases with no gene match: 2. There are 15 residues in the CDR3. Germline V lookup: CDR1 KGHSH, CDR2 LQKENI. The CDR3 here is CASSPGLAGVETQYF. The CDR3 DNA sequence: TGTGCCAGCTCACCCGGACTAGCGGGAGTAGAGACCCAGTACTTC. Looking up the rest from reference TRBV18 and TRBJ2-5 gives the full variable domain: NAGVMQNPRHLVRRRGQEARLRCSPMKGHSHVYWYRQLPEEGLKFMVYLQKENIIDESGMPKERFSAEFPKEGPSILRIQQVVRGDSAAYFCASSPGLAGVETQYFGPGTRLLVL.

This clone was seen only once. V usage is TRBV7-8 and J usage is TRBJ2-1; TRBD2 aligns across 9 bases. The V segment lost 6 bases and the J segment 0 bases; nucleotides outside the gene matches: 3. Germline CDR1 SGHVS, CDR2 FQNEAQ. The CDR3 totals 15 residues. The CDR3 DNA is TGTGCCAGCAGTTTTAGCGGGAGCTCCTACAATGAGCAGTTCTTC. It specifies CASSFSGSSYNEQFF. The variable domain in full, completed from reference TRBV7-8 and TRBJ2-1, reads GAGVSQSPRYKVAKRGQDVALRCDPISGHVSLFWYQQALGQGPEFLTYFQNEAQLDKSGLPSDRFFAERPEGSVSTLKIQRTQQEDSAVYLCASSFSGSSYNEQFFGPGTRLTVL.

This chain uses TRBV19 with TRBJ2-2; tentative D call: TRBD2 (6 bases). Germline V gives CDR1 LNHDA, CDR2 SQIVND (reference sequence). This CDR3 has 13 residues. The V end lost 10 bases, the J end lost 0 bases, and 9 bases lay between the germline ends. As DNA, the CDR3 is TGTGCCACCCGGGGGACGAACACCGGGGAGCTGTTTTTT. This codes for CATRGTNTGELFF.

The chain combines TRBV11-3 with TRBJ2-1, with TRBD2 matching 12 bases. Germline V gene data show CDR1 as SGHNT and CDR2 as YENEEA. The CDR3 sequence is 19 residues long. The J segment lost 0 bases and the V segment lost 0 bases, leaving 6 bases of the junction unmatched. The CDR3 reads CASSLEGTSGPYSYNEQFF. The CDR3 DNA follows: TGTGCCAGCAGCTTAGAGGGGACTAGCGGGCCCTACTCCTACAATGAGCAGTTCTTC.

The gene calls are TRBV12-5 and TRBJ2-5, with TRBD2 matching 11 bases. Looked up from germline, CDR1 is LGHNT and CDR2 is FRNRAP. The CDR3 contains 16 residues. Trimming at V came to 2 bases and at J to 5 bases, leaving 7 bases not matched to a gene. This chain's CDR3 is CASGLWASGRWETQYF. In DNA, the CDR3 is TGTGCTAGTGGTTTGTGGGCTAGCGGGAGGTGGGAGACCCAGTACTTC.